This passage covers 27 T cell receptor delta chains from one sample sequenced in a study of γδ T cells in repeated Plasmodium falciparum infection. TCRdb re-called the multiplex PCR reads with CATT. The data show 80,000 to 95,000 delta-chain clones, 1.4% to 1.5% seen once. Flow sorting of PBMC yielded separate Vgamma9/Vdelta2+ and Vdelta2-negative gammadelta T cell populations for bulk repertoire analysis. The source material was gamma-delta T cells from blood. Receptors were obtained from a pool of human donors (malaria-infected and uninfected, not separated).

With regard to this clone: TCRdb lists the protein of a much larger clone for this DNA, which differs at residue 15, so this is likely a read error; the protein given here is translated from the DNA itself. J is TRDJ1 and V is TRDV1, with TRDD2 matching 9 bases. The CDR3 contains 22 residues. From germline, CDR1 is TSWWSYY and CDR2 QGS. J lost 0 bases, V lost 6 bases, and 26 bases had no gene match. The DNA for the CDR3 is TGTGCTCTTGGTCCGCAAGCCTTCCTACAACCACTACTTCATCGCGACACCGATAAACTCATCTTT. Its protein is CALGPQAFLQPLLHRDTDKLIF.

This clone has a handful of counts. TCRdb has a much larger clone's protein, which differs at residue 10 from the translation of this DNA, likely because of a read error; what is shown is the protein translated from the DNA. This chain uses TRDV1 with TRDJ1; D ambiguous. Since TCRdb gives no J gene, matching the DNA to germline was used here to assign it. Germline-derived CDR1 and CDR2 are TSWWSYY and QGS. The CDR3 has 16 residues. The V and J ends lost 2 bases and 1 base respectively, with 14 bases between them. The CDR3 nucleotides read TGTGCTCTTGGGGAAACAAGGGCCGCGTCCACCGATAAACTCATCTTT. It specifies CALGETRAASTDKLIF.

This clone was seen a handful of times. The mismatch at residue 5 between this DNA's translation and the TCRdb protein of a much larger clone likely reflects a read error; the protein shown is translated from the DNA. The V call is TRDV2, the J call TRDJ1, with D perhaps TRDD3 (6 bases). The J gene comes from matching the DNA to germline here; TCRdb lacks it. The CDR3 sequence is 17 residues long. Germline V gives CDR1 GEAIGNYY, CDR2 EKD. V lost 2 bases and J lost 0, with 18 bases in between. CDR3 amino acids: CACDSPGAPGDTDKLIF. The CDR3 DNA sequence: TGTGCCTGTGACAGCCCTGGGGCCCCAGGAGACACCGATAAACTCATCTTT.

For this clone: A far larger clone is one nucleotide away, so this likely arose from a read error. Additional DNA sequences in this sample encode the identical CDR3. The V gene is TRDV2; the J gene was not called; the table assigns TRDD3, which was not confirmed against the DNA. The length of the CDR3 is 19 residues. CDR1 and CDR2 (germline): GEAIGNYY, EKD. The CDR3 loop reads CACDIVRTGGFQYTDKLIF. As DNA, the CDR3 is TGTGCCTGTGACATCGTTCGTACTGGGGGATTTCAGTACACCGATAAGCTCATCTTT.

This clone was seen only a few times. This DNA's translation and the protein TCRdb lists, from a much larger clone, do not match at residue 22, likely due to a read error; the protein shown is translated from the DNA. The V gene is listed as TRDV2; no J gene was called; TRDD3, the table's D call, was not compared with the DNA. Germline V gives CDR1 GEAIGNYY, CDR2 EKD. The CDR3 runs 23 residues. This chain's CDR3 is CACDTGSHSLNTGGYPYTDKLTF. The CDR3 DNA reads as TGTGCCTGTGACACCGGTTCCCACTCCCTTAATACTGGGGGATATCCGTACACCGATAAACTCACCTTT.

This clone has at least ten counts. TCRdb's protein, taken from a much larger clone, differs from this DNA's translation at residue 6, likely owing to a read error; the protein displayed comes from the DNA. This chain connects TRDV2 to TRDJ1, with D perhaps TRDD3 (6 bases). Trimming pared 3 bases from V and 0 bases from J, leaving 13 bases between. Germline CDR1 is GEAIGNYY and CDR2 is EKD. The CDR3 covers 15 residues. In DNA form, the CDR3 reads TGTGCCTGTGACCGCGCGATGGGGGACACCGATAAACTCATCTTT. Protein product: CACDRAMGDTDKLIF.

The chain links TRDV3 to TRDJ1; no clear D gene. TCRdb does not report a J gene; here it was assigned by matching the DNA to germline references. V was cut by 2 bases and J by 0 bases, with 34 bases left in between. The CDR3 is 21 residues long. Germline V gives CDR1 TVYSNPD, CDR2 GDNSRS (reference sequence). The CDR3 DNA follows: TGTGCCTTTGGTGGGTGGTTAGACCCGGGCGTCTCCCGGGAATACACCGATAAACTCATCTTT. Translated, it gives CAFGGWLDPGVSREYTDKLIF. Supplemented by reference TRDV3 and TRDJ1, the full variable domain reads CDKVTQSSPDQTVASGSEVVLLCTYDTVYSNPDLFWYRIRPDYSFQFVFYGDNSRSEGADFTQGRFSVKHILTQKAFHLVISPVRTEDSATYYCAFGGWLDPGVSREYTDKLIFGKGTRVTVEP.

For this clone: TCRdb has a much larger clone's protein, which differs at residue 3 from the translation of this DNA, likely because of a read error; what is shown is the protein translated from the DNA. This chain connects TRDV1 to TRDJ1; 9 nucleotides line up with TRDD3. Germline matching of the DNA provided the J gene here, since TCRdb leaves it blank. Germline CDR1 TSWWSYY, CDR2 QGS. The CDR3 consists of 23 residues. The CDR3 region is CAPGEPARNHRGWGIKGSGKLIF. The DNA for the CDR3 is TGTGCTCCTGGGGAGCCCGCGAGAAACCATCGGGGTTGGGGGATAAAGGGGTCCGGTAAACTCATCTTT.

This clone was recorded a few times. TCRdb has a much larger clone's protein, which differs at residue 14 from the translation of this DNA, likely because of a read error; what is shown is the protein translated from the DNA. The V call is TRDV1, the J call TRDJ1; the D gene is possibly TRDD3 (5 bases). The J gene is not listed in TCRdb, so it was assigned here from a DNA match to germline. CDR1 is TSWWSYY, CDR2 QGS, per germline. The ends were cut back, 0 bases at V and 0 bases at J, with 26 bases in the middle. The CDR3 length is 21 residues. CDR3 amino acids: CALGELAVAGSSRRYTDKLIF. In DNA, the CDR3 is TGTGCTCTTGGGGAACTAGCGGTGGCGGGATCCTCAAGGCGGTACACCGATAAACTCATCTTT.

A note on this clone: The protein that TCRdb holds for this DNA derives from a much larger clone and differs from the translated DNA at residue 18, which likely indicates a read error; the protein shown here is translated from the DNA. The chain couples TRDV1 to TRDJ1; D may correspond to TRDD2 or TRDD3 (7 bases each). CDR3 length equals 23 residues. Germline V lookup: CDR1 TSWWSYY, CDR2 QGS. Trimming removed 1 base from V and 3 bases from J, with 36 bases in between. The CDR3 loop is CALGEPGGFPTGFVGGGSDKLIF. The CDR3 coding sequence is TGTGCTCTTGGGGAACCCGGGGGATTTCCTACTGGATTCGTTGGTGGGGGGTCCGATAAACTCATCTTT.

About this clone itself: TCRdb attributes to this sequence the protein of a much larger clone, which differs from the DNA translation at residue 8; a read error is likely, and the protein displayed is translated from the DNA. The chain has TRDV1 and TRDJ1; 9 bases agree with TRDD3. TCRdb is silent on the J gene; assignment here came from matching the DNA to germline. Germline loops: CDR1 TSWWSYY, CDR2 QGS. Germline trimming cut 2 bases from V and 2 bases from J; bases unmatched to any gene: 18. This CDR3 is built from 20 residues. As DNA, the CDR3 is TGTGCTCTTGGGGAAACCCGGTGTTGGGGGATATATTCCCATACCGATAAACTCATCTTT. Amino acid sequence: CALGETRCWGIYSHTDKLIF.

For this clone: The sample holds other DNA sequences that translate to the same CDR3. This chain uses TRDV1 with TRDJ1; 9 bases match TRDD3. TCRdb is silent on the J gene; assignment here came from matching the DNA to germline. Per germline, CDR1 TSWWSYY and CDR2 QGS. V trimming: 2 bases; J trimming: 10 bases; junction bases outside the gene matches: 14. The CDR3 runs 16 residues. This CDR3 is CALGEWDLRGILGLIF. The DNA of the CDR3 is TGTGCTCTTGGGGAATGGGACCTTCGGGGGATACTGGGACTCATCTTT.

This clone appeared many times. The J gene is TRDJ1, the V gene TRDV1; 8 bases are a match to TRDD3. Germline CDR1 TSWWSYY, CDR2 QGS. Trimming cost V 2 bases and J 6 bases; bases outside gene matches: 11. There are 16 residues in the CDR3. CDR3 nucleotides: TGTGCTCTTGGGGAATATTGTAGGGATACGCCCTATAAACTCATCTTT. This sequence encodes CALGEYCRDTPYKLIF.

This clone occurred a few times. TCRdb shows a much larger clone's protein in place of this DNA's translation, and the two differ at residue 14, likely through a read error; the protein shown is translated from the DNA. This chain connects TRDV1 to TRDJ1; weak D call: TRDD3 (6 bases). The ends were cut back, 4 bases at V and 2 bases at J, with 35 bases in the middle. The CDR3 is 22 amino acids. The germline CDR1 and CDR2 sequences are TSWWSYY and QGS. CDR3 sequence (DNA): TGTGCTCTTGGGGTCCGAACGGCCTTCTTGCCTCTGGGGAATAATCGGACCGATAAACTCATCTTT. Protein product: CALGVRTAFLPLGNNRTDKLIF.

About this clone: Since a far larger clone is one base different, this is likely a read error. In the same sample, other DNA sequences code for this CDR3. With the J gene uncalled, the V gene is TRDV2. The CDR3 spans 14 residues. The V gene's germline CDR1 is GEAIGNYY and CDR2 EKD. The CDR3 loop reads CACDTLSPRDKLIF. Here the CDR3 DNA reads TGTGCCTGTGACACCCTTTCACCGCGCGATAAGCTCATCTTT.

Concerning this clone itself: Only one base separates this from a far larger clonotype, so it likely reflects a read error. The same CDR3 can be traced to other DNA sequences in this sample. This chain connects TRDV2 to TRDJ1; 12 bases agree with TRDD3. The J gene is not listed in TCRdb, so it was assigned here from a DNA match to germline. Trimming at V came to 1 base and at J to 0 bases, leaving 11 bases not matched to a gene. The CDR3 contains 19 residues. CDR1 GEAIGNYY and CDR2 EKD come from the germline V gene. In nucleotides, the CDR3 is TGTGCCTGTGACACGAGACTGGGGGATACACTCCGAGACACCGATAAACTCATCTTT. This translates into CACDTRLGDTLRDTDKLIF.

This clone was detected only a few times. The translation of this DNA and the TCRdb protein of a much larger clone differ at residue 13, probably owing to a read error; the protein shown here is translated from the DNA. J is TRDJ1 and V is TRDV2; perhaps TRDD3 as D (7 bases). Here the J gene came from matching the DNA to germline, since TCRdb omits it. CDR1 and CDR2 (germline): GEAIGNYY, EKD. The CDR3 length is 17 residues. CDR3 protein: CACDKGPTGAYTNKLIF. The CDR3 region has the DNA TGTGCCTGTGACAAAGGTCCTACTGGGGCCTACACCAATAAACTCATCTTT.

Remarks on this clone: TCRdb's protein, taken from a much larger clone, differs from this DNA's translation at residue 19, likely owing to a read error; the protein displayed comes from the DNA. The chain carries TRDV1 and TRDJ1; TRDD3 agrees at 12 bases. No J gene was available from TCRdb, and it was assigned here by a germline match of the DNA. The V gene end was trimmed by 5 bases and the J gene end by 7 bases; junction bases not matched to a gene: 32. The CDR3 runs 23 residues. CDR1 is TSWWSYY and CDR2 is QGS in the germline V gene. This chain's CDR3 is CALGSSSYIGLGAGGYVRGKLIF. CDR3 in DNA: TGTGCTCTTGGGTCTTCTTCCTACATAGGGTTGGGGGCTGGGGGATACGTCCGCGGTAAACTCATCTTT.

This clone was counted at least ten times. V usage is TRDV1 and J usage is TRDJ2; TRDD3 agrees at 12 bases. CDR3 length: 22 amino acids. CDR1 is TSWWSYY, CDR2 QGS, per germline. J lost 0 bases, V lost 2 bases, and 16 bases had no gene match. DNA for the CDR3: TGTGCTCTTGGGGAATTTTCCTCTCCTACTCTGGGGGATACGTCTTTGACAGCACAACTCTTCTTT. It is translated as CALGEFSSPTLGDTSLTAQLFF.

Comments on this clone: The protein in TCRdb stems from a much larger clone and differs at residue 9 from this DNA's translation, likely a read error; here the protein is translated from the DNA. The CDR3 loop is CALGAFRRSPGPYTDKLIF. The DNA for the CDR3 is TGTGCTCTTGGGGCCTTCCGAAGATCTCCCGGACCGTACACCGATAAACTCATCTTT. The rearrangement uses TRDV1 and TRDJ1; D might be TRDD2 (6 bases). The J gene, not given by TCRdb, was assigned here from a germline match of the nucleotide sequence. Trimming took 4 bases from V and 0 from J, leaving 24 bases between them. The CDR3 totals 19 residues. Germline CDR1 and CDR2: TSWWSYY and QGS.

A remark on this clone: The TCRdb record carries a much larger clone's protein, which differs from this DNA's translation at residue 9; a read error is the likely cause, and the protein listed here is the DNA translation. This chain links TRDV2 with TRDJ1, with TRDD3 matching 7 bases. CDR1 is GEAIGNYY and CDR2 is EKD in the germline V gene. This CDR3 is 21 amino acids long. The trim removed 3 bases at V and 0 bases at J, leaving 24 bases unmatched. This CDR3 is CACDQGQLVGDHLSNTDKLIF. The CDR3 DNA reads TGTGCCTGTGACCAGGGACAATTAGTGGGGGACCACTTAAGTAACACCGATAAACTCATCTTT.

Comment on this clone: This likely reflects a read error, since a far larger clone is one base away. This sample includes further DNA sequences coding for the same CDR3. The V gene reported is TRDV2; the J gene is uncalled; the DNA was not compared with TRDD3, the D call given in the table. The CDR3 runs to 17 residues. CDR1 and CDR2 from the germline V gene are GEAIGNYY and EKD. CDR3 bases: TGTGCCTGTGACACAGGGGAGGGGATACTTTGCACCGATAAACTCATCTTC. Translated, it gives CACDTGEGILCTDKLIF.

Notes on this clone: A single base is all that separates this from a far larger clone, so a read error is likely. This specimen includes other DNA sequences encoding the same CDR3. The CDR3 protein is CACDTVSGGPKSYTDKLIF. The CDR3 DNA follows: TGTGCCTGTGACACCGTATCTGGGGGACCGAAGTCGTACACCGATAAACTCATCTTT. This chain uses TRDV2 with TRDJ1; the match to TRDD3 covers 8 bases. V gave up 0 bases and J gave up 0 bases; unmatched junction bases: 14. Per germline, CDR1 GEAIGNYY and CDR2 EKD. The CDR3 has 19 residues.

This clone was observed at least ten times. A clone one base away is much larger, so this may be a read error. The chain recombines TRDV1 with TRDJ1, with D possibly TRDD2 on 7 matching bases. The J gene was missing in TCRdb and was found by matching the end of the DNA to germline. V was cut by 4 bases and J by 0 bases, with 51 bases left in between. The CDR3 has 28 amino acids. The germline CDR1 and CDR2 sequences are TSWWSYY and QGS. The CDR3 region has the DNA TGTGCTCTTGGGGCTAATAACGGGGTCCAGTTTCCTACGAGGGAATACGGGGATTGGGTTAAGTACACCGATAAACTCATCTTT. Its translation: CALGANNGVQFPTREYGDWVKYTDKLIF.

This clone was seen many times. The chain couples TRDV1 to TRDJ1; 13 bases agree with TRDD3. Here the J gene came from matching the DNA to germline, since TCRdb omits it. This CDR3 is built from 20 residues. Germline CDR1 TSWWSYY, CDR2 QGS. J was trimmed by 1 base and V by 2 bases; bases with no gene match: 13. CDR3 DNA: TGTGCTCTTGGGGAATGGTTCCCCTACTGGGGGATACGTTGCACCGATAAACTCATCTTT. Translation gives CALGEWFPYWGIRCTDKLIF.

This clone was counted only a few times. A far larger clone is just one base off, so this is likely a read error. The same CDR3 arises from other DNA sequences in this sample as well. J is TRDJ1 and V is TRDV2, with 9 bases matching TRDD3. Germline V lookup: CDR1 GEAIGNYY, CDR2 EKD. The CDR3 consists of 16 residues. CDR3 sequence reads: CACDKLGDPYTDKLIF. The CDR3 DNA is TGTGCCTGTGACAAACTGGGGGACCCGTACACAGATAAACTCATCTTT.

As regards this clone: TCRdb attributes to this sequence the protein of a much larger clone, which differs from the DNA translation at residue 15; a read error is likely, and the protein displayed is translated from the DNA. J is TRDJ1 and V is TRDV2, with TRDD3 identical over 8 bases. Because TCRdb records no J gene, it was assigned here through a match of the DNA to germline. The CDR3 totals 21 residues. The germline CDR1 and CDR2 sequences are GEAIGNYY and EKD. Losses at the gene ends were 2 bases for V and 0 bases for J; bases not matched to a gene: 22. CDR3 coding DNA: TGTGCCTGTGACAGTCTCCCTGGGGGACCCCGACATGGTACTGACACCGATAAACTCATCTTT. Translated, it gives CACDSLPGGPRHGTDTDKLIF.